This passage covers 5 T cell receptor beta chains from one sample sequenced in a study of response to subunit inactivated influenza vaccine. From the RT-PCR reads, TCRdb called clonotypes with MiXCR, one entry per CDR3 protein. This table holds under 550,000 distinct CDR3 sequences, less than 7.5% found once. Material: PBMCs from blood, obtained roughly 24 months after vaccination. These receptors were collected from a man between 45 and 75 years old who received an inactivated influenza vaccine.

The rearrangement uses TRBV5-1 and TRBJ1-2; D might be TRBD1 (6 bases). Germline V CDR1 and CDR2: SGHRS, YFSETQ. The length of the CDR3 is 12 residues. The V end lost 2 bases, the J end lost 12 bases, and 14 bases lay between the germline ends. CDR3 DNA: TGCGCCAGCAGCTTACAGGGACGAGCCGACACCTTC. As protein: CASSLQGRADTF.

This clonotype was detected only a few times. Its ends do not fully match the called genes, so a read error is possible. The V and J genes are TRBV7-2 and TRBJ2-5; no clear D gene. Germline values: CDR1 SGHTA, CDR2 FQGNSA. The CDR3 is 12 amino acids. The CDR3 protein is CASSHVQGTQYF. The CDR3 nucleotides are TGTGCCAGCAGCCACGTACAAGGGACCCAGTACTTC. The full variable domain, rest sourced from reference TRBV7-2 and TRBJ2-5, is GAGVSQSPSNKVTEKGKDVELRCDPISGHTALYWYRQSLGQGLEFLIYFQGNSAPDKSGLPSDRFSAERTGGSVSTLTIQRTQQEDSAVYLCASSHVQGTQYFGPGTRLLVL.

At least ten counts were recorded for this clonotype. The chain combines TRBV7-8 with TRBJ2-1, with 8 bases aligning to TRBD2. CDR1 and CDR2 (germline): SGHVS, FQNEAQ. The CDR3 consists of 17 residues. V shed 7 bases, J shed 6 bases, and the junction held 17 bases outside the gene matches. The CDR3 protein is CASIPNGGARGGNEQFF. As DNA, the CDR3 is TGTGCCAGCATCCCTAACGGGGGGGCCAGAGGAGGCAATGAGCAGTTCTTC.

At least ten counts were recorded for this clonotype. This chain links TRBV20-1 with TRBJ2-3; TRBD1 aligns across 7 bases. The germline V gene has CDR1 DFQATT and CDR2 SNEGSKA (reference sequence). The CDR3 has 15 residues. Trimming at V came to 0 bases and at J to 0 bases, leaving 3 bases not matched to a gene. The CDR3 DNA is TGCAGTGCTAGAGATCCGGGACAGAGCACAGATACGCAGTATTTT. Translation gives CSARDPGQSTDTQYF.

Remarks on this clonotype: The junction does not match germline at one end; this may be a read error. The chain is built from TRBV7-2 and TRBJ1-1, with a possible D match to TRBD1 (5 bases). Germline values: CDR1 SGHTA, CDR2 FQGNSA. This CDR3 is 12 amino acids long. CDR3 coding DNA: TGTGCCAGCACCTTATCGGACAACCGGGCTTTCTTT. Amino acids: CASTLSDNRAFF.